What follows are 13 T cell receptor beta chains derived from one specimen sequenced in a study of beta chain features in type 1 diabetes. The isolated RNA, all of it, was reverse transcribed, so expressed TCRB transcripts were what got sequenced. Produced via immunoSEQ multiplex PCR; TCRdb's table is partial and in-frame only. Of about 40,000 clones listed, around half are singletons. The sequenced sample was central memory CD4+ T cells from blood. Every receptor here comes from a woman under 30 in good health.

The chain links TRBV6-5 to TRBJ2-7, with 8 bases matching TRBD2. The germline gives CDR1 MNHEY, CDR2 SVGAGI. This CDR3 comprises 16 residues. J gave up 1 base and V 0 bases, and 5 bases lay outside the gene matches. CDR3: CASSYSPAGVSYEQYF. CDR3 sequence (DNA): TGTGCCAGCAGTTACTCACCAGCGGGGGTTTCCTACGAGCAGTACTTC.

This clone was observed a handful of times. The rearrangement links TRBV2 to TRBJ2-2, with TRBD2 as a possible D gene (5 bases). The CDR3 runs to 13 residues. V was pared by 6 bases and J by 6 bases, with 11 bases between. The germline V gene encodes CDR1 SNHLY and CDR2 FYNNEI. CDR3 nucleotide sequence: TGTGCCAGCAGGCCCGGGATTTCCGGGGAGCTGTTTTTT. Encoded protein: CASRPGISGELFF.

The chain carries TRBV18 and TRBJ2-2; maybe TRBD1 (6 bases). This CDR3 has 14 amino acids. In germline, CDR1 is KGHSH, CDR2 LQKENI. The V and J ends lost 3 bases and 5 bases respectively, with 10 bases between them. Here the CDR3 reads CASSPDRITGELFF. The CDR3 DNA follows: TGTGCCAGCTCACCGGACAGAATTACCGGGGAGCTGTTTTTT.

There are a few counts of this clone. The rearrangement joins TRBV2 to TRBJ2-1; the D is unclear. Germline CDR1 is SNHLY and CDR2 is FYNNEI. The CDR3 has 13 residues. Trimming stripped 7 bases from V and 7 bases from J, with 14 bases between. CDR3 loop: CASNPIFRNEQFF. DNA of the CDR3: TGTGCCAGCAACCCAATCTTCAGGAATGAGCAGTTCTTC.

The rearrangement joins TRBV5-4 to TRBJ1-1; D may be TRBD1 (5 bases). CDR1 and CDR2 from the germline V gene are SGHNT and YYREEE (reference sequence). The CDR3 totals 13 residues. The germline V and J ends were trimmed by 4 bases and 8 bases, with 15 bases remaining between them. Here the CDR3 reads CASSASTVAEAFF. CDR3 sequence (DNA): TGTGCCAGCAGCGCCTCGACAGTTGCAGAAGCTTTCTTT.

This rearrangement joins TRBV9 to TRBJ2-7, with D unclear. The CDR3 runs 15 residues. The V gene lost 0 bases and the J gene lost 0 bases, with 10 bases spanning the gap. Germline V CDR1 and CDR2: SGDLS, YYNGEE. CDR3 sequence (DNA): TGTGCCAGCAGCGTAGGGTATAGCAGCTCCTACGAGCAGTACTTC. It specifies CASSVGYSSSYEQYF.

The chain combines TRBV5-1 with TRBJ2-7; TRBD2 is a possible D gene (5 bases). Germline values: CDR1 SGHRS, CDR2 YFSETQ. The CDR3 length is 14 residues. The V end lost 6 bases, the J end lost 2 bases, and 15 bases lay between the germline ends. Here the CDR3 reads CASNLGSFTYEQYF. The DNA for the CDR3 is TGCGCCAGCAACCTTGGGAGCTTCACCTACGAGCAGTACTTC.

This rearrangement joins TRBV5-1 to TRBJ1-2, with D unresolved. Germline V lookup: CDR1 SGHRS, CDR2 YFSETQ. The CDR3 is made up of 13 amino acids. Trimming took off 2 bases at V and 3 bases at J, with 8 bases between the two ends. The CDR3 coding sequence is TGCGCCAGCAGCTTTGCTACGGACTATGGCTACACCTTC. This encodes CASSFATDYGYTF. Full variable domain (rest looked up from reference TRBV5-1 and TRBJ1-2): KAGVTQTPRYLIKTRGQQVTLSCSPISGHRSVSWYQQTPGQGLQFLFEYFSETQRNKGNFPGRFSGRQFSNSRSEMNVSTLELGDSALYLCASSFATDYGYTFGSGTRLTVV.

The CDR3 region is CASSGTSGRDEQFF. The CDR3 DNA reads TGCGCCAGCAGCGGCACTAGCGGGAGGGATGAGCAGTTCTTC. The V gene is TRBV5-1, the J gene TRBJ2-1, with 13 bases that match TRBD2. Germline V gives CDR1 SGHRS, CDR2 YFSETQ. This CDR3 is built from 14 residues. V lost 4 bases to trimming and J lost 8 bases; unmatched junction nucleotides: 3. Drawing the rest from reference TRBV5-1 and TRBJ2-1, the complete variable domain is KAGVTQTPRYLIKTRGQQVTLSCSPISGHRSVSWYQQTPGQGLQFLFEYFSETQRNKGNFPGRFSGRQFSNSRSEMNVSTLELGDSALYLCASSGTSGRDEQFFGPGTRLTVL.

The chain joins TRBV9 to TRBJ2-2, with TRBD2 matching over 13 bases. The CDR3 contains 16 residues. V shed 0 bases and J 6 bases; nucleotides not matched to a gene: 2. The germline V gene has CDR1 SGDLS and CDR2 YYNGEE. Here the CDR3 reads CASSVGLAGGPGELFF. DNA of the CDR3: TGTGCCAGCAGCGTAGGACTAGCGGGGGGCCCCGGGGAGCTGTTTTTT.

There are a few counts of this clone. The chain uses TRBV20-1 and TRBJ2-1; the D is unclear. Germline assignment: CDR1 DFQATT and CDR2 SNEGSKA (reference sequence). The CDR3 runs to 10 residues. V was shortened by 6 bases and J by 4 bases, with 4 bases between the two germline ends. In DNA, the CDR3 is TGCAGTGCCGTATACAATGAGCAGTTCTTC. This translates into CSAVYNEQFF.

The table lists this clone with a few counts. This chain's CDR3 is CAISDSRDTDTQYF. The DNA of the CDR3 is TGTGCCATCAGTGACTCCCGGGACACGGATACGCAGTATTTT. The V and J genes are TRBV10-3 and TRBJ2-3; perhaps TRBD1 as D (6 bases). Germline V lookup: CDR1 ENHRY, CDR2 SYGVKD. Trimming removed 3 bases from V and 6 bases from J, with 13 bases in between. The CDR3 extends over 14 amino acids.

This clone was seen more than once but under ten times. The chain carries TRBV6-1 and TRBJ1-5; D might be TRBD1 (6 bases). Trimming stripped 5 bases from V and 5 bases from J, with 13 bases between. The CDR3 covers 14 residues. CDR1 and CDR2 from the germline V gene are MNHNS and SASEGT. This CDR3 is CASSRTAEDQPQHF. CDR3 in DNA: TGTGCCAGCAGTAGGACAGCAGAGGATCAGCCCCAGCATTTT.